This is a list of T cell receptor beta chains from one sample in a study of patients and donors after allogeneic stem cell transplantation. TCRdb fed the RT-PCR reads into MiXCR, producing one record per CDR3 protein. The sample has over 350,000 distinct CDR3 sequences, roughly 17% seen once. Sequenced material: blood, either unsorted or a sorted T cell fraction (not recorded which). The receptors derive from a human donor who was either an allogeneic HSCT recipient or a stem cell or donor lymphocyte infusion donor (not recorded which). It is not recorded whose cells these are; they may come from a transplant donor. Both conserved end residues are part of each CDR3. Fields, in order: V gene, clone size, D gene, J gene, CDR3 protein, CDR3 DNA. A D gene is named only where the DNA matches it firmly. Clone size appears in some rows only: once, few, many, or a class for an expanded clone.

V gene: TRBV12-3/TRBV12-4; clone size: .; D gene: TRBD1; J gene: TRBJ2-5; CDR3 protein: CASSPPGQGEETQYF; CDR3 DNA: TGTGCCAGCAGTCCGCCGGGACAGGGGGAAGAGACCCAGTACTTC
V gene: TRBV7-9; clone size: few; D gene: .; J gene: TRBJ2-3; CDR3 protein: CASSLGEDSGLTDTQYF; CDR3 DNA: TGTGCCAGCAGCTTAGGAGAGGACTCTGGGCTCACAGATACGCAGTATTTT
V gene: TRBV5-6; clone size: .; D gene: .; J gene: TRBJ2-1; CDR3 protein: CASSRSGQSSYNEQFF; CDR3 DNA: TGTGCCAGCAGCCGAAGCGGGCAGAGCTCCTACAATGAGCAGTTCTTC
V gene: TRBV5-1; clone size: few; D gene: .; J gene: TRBJ2-7; CDR3 protein: CASSLKTGPTPYEQYF; CDR3 DNA: TGCGCCAGCAGCCTTAAGACAGGCCCCACGCCCTACGAGCAGTACTTC
V gene: TRBV20-1; clone size: few; D gene: .; J gene: TRBJ1-1; CDR3 protein: CSAPGRGGANTEAFF; CDR3 DNA: TGCAGTGCCCCTGGACGGGGGGGCGCGAACACTGAAGCTTTCTTT
V gene: TRBV4-3; clone size: .; D gene: .; J gene: TRBJ1-6; CDR3 protein: CASSQDGGISTSPLHF; CDR3 DNA: TGCGCCAGCAGCCAAGACGGGGGAATATCTACTTCACCCCTCCACTTT
V gene: TRBV20-1; clone size: few; D gene: TRBD1; J gene: TRBJ2-7; CDR3 protein: CSASRDRPYEQYF; CDR3 DNA: TGCAGTGCTTCTCGGGACAGGCCCTACGAGCAGTACTTC
V gene: TRBV2; clone size: .; D gene: .; J gene: TRBJ1-1; CDR3 protein: CASSESGLGAFF; CDR3 DNA: TGTGCCAGCAGTGAGTCGGGCCTTGGGGCTTTCTTT
V gene: TRBV7-2; clone size: .; D gene: .; J gene: TRBJ2-5; CDR3 protein: CASSRDNLGETQYF; CDR3 DNA: TGTGCCAGCAGCCGGGACAATCTTGGGGAGACCCAGTACTTC
V gene: TRBV4-2; clone size: .; D gene: TRBD2; J gene: TRBJ2-7; CDR3 protein: CASSQPGLAGWPPNEQYF; CDR3 DNA: TGTGCCAGCAGCCAACCGGGACTAGCGGGATGGCCCCCCAACGAGCAGTACTTC
V gene: TRBV20-1; clone size: few; D gene: .; J gene: TRBJ1-5; CDR3 protein: CSARGVEVQPQHF; CDR3 DNA: TGCAGTGCTAGAGGGGTTGAGGTTCAGCCCCAGCATTTT
V gene: TRBV9; clone size: .; D gene: .; J gene: TRBJ2-1; CDR3 protein: CASSGPPWELSYNEQFF; CDR3 DNA: TGTGCCAGCAGCGGACCCCCTTGGGAGCTCTCCTACAATGAGCAGTTCTTC
V gene: TRBV5-8; clone size: few; D gene: .; J gene: TRBJ2-7; CDR3 protein: CASSLAVGGYSYEQYF; CDR3 DNA: TGTGCCAGCAGCTTGGCCGTCGGTGGCTACTCCTACGAGCAGTACTTC
V gene: TRBV27; clone size: few; D gene: TRBD2; J gene: TRBJ2-1; CDR3 protein: CASSKLAGGPYNEQFF; CDR3 DNA: TGTGCCAGCAGTAAACTAGCGGGAGGGCCGTACAATGAGCAGTTCTTC
V gene: TRBV6-5; clone size: many; D gene: .; J gene: TRBJ2-7; CDR3 protein: CASSYGGEQYF; CDR3 DNA: TGTGCCAGCAGTTACGGGGGGGAGCAGTACTTC
V gene: TRBV20-1; clone size: few; D gene: TRBD2; J gene: TRBJ2-3; CDR3 protein: CSARDGREPGTQYF; CDR3 DNA: TGCAGTGCTAGAGATGGGCGGGAGCCCGGTACGCAGTATTTT
V gene: TRBV4-2; clone size: .; D gene: .; J gene: TRBJ2-2; CDR3 protein: CASTRKGPRDTGELFF; CDR3 DNA: TGTGCCAGCACCCGAAAGGGGCCTCGGGACACCGGGGAGCTGTTTTTT
V gene: TRBV2; clone size: few; D gene: TRBD1; J gene: TRBJ1-2; CDR3 protein: CASSEEGQILANYGYTF; CDR3 DNA: TGTGCCAGCAGTGAAGAGGGACAGATCCTCGCTAACTATGGCTACACCTTC
V gene: TRBV12-3/TRBV12-4; clone size: few; D gene: .; J gene: TRBJ2-7; CDR3 protein: CASSFLQGGYEQYF; CDR3 DNA: TGTGCCAGCAGTTTCTTACAAGGCGGCTACGAGCAGTACTTC
V gene: TRBV29-1; clone size: few; D gene: .; J gene: TRBJ2-5; CDR3 protein: CSTLRTAETQYF; CDR3 DNA: TGCAGCACCTTGCGGACTGCAGAGACCCAGTACTTC
V gene: TRBV12-3/TRBV12-4; clone size: many; D gene: .; J gene: TRBJ1-1; CDR3 protein: CASSLRGAEAFF; CDR3 DNA: TGTGCCAGCAGTTTAAGGGGGGCTGAAGCTTTCTTT
V gene: TRBV15; clone size: .; D gene: TRBD1; J gene: TRBJ1-4; CDR3 protein: CATSRQGAGEKLFF; CDR3 DNA: TGTGCCACCAGCAGACAGGGGGCTGGGGAAAAACTGTTTTTT
V gene: TRBV9; clone size: few; D gene: TRBD1; J gene: TRBJ1-1; CDR3 protein: CASSVSGQYTEAFF; CDR3 DNA: TGTGCCAGCAGCGTGTCGGGACAGTACACTGAAGCTTTCTTT
V gene: TRBV15; clone size: .; D gene: .; J gene: TRBJ2-7; CDR3 protein: CATSRDPFDYEQYF; CDR3 DNA: TGTGCCACCAGCAGAGATCCGTTTGACTACGAGCAGTACTTC
V gene: TRBV18; clone size: .; D gene: TRBD2; J gene: TRBJ2-1; CDR3 protein: CASSPLAGGTYNEQFF; CDR3 DNA: TGTGCCAGCTCACCGCTAGCGGGGGGTACCTACAATGAGCAGTTCTTC
V gene: TRBV19; clone size: .; D gene: TRBD1; J gene: TRBJ1-2; CDR3 protein: CASSRQGGGYGYTF; CDR3 DNA: TGTGCCAGTAGTCGACAGGGAGGAGGCTATGGCTACACCTTC